Many counts were recorded for the clone carrying this T cell receptor (beta chain). Antigen specificity is unknown. RNA transcripts gave rise to amplified TCR beta CDR3 regions. Initially, a first-round RT-PCR of the TCR CDR3 employed the HTBI primer set. TCRdb used MiXCR to reprocess the multiplex PCR reads, holding one entry per CDR3 protein. The repertoire holds 300,000 to 500,000 distinct CDR3 sequences, with 15% as singletons. These data originate in a study of T cells in Graves' hyperthyroidism and ophthalmopathy. Study findings and constraints: The majority of expanded thyroid clonotypes above 0.001 also appeared in blood.

V shed 5 bases and J 7 bases; nucleotides not matched to a gene: 8. This CDR3 contains 15 residues. The sample was blood. The sequence was obtained from a woman aged 25 to 45 with Graves' hyperthyroidism. The chain joins TRBV12-3 or TRBV12-4 to TRBJ2-1, with 10 bases that match TRBD2. In DNA form, the CDR3 reads TGTGCCAGCAGTCCCTTAGCGGGAGGCTGGAATGAGCAGTTCTTC. Its protein is CASSPLAGGWNEQFF.